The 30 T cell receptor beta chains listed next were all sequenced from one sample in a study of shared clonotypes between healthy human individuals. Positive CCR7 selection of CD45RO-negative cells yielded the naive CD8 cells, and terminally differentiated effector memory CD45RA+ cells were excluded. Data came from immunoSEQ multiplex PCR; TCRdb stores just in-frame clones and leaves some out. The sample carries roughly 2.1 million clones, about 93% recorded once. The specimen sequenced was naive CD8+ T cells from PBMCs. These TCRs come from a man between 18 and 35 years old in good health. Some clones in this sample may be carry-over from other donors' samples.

CDR3 sequence reads: CASSLGVYLAGVSGELFF. CDR3 coding DNA: TGTGCCAGCAGCTTGGGCGTTTACCTAGCGGGAGTGTCCGGGGAGCTGTTTTTT. The V call is TRBV5-5, the J call TRBJ2-2; 10 nucleotides line up with TRBD2. The germline V gene encodes CDR1 SGHKS and CDR2 YYEKEE (reference sequence). The length of the CDR3 is 18 residues. V was clipped by 0 bases and J by 6 bases; unmatched bases: 11.

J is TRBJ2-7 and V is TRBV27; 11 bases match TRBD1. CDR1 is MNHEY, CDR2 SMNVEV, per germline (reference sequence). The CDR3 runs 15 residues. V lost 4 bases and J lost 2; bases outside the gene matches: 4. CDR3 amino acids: CASSSSGQGAYEQYF. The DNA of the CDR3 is TGTGCCAGCAGTTCCTCGGGACAGGGGGCCTACGAGCAGTACTTC.

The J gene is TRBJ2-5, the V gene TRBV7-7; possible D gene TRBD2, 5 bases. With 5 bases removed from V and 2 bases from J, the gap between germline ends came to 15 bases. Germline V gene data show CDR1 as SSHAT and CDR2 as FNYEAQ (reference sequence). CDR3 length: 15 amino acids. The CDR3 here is CASSRNPGKQETQYF. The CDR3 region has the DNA TGTGCCAGCAGCCGGAACCCGGGAAAACAAGAGACCCAGTACTTC. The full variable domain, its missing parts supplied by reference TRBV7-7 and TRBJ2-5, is GAGVSQSPRYKVTKRGQDVTLRCDPISSHATLYWYQQALGQGPEFLTYFNYEAQPDKSGLPSDRFSAERPEGSISTLTIQRTEQRDSAMYRCASSRNPGKQETQYFGPGTRLLVL.

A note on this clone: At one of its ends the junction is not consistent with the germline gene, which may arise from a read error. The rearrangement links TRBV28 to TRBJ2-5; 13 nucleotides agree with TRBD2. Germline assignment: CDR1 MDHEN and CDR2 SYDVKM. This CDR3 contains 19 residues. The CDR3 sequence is CASSHGLAGEFEWQESQYF. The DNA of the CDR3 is TGTGCCAGCAGTCACGGACTAGCGGGAGAATTTGAGTGGCAAGAGTCCCAGTACTTC.

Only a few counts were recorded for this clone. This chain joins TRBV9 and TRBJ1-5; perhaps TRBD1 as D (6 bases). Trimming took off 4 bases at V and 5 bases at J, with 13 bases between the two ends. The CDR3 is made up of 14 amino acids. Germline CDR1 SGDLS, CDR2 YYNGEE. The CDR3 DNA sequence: TGTGCCAGCAGCCCTGGGGGGGGGCATCAGCCCCAGCATTTT. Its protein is CASSPGGGHQPQHF.

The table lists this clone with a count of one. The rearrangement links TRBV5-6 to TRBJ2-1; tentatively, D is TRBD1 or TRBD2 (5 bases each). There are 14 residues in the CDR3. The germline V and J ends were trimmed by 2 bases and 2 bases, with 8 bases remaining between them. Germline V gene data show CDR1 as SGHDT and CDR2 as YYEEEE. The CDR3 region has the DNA TGTGCCAGCAGCTTTTCGGGGCCCTACAATGAGCAGTTCTTC. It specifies CASSFSGPYNEQFF.

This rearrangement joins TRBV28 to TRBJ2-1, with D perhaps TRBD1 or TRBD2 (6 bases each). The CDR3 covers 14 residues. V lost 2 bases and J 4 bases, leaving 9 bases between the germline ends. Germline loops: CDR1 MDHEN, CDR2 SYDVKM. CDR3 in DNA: TGTGCCAGCAGTTTAGCGGGGACATACAATGAGCAGTTCTTC. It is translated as CASSLAGTYNEQFF.

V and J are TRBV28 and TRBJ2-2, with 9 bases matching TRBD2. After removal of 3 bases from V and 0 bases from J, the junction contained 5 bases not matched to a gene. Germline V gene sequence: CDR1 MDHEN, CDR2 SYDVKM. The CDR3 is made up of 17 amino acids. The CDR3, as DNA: TGTGCCAGCAGTTTCCCGGCGGGAGGGCCGAACACCGGGGAGCTGTTTTTT. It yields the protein CASSFPAGGPNTGELFF.

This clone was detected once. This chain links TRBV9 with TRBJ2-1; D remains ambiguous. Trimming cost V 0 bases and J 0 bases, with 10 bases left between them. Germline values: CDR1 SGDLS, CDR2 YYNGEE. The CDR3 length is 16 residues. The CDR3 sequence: CASSVDHPSSYNEQFF. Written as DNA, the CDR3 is TGTGCCAGCAGCGTAGACCATCCGAGCTCCTACAATGAGCAGTTCTTC. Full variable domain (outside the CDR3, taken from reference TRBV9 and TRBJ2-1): DSGVTQTPKHLITATGQRVTLRCSPRSGDLSVYWYQQSLDQGLQFLIQYYNGEERAKGNILERFSAQQFPDLHSELNLSSLELGDSALYFCASSVDHPSSYNEQFFGPGTRLTVL.

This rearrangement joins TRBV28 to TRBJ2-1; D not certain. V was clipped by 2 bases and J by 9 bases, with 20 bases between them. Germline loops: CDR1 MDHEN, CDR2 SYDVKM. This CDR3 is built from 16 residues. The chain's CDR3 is CASSLVGQASSSEQFF. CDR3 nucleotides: TGTGCCAGCAGTTTAGTCGGCCAGGCCTCGTCCAGTGAGCAGTTCTTC.

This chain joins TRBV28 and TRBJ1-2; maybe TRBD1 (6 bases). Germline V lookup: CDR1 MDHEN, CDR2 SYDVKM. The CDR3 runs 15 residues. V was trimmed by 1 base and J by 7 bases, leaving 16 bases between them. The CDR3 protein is CASSLFPTGSPGYTF. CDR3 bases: TGTGCCAGCAGTTTATTCCCCACAGGGTCCCCTGGCTACACCTTC.

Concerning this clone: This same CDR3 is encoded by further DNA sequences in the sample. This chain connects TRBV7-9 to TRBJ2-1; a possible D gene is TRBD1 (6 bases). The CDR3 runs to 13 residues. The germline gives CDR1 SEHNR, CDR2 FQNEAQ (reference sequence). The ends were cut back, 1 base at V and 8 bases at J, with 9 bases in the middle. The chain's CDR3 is CASSLGRGYEQFF. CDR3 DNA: TGTGCCAGCAGCTTAGGCAGGGGTTATGAGCAGTTCTTC.

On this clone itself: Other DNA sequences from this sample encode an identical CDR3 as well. The CDR3 nucleotides are TGCGCCAGCAGCCAAGATCCCGGGTCTGGAAACACCATATATTTT. Translated: CASSQDPGSGNTIYF. This rearrangement joins TRBV4-1 to TRBJ1-3; unclear D gene. Germline CDR1 and CDR2: MGHRA and YSYEKL. Trimming cost V 0 bases and J 1 base, with 7 bases left between them. The CDR3 contains 15 residues.

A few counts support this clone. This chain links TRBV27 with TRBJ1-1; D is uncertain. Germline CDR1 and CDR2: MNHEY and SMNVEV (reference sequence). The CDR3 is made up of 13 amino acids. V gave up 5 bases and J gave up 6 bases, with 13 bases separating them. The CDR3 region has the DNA TGTGCCAGCAGTCGAATTGGGAGGGCTGAAGCTTTCTTT. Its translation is CASSRIGRAEAFF.

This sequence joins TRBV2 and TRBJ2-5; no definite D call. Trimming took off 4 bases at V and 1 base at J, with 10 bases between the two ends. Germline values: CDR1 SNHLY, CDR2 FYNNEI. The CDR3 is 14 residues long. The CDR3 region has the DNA TGTGCCAGCAGTGGAGGACGGAGCCAAGAGACCCAGTACTTC. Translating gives CASSGGRSQETQYF.

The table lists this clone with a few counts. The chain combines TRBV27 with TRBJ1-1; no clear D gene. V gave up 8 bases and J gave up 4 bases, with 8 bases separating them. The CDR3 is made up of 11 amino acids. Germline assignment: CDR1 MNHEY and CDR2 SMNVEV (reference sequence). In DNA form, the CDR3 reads TGTGCCAGCGCCTGGGGCACTGAAGCTTTCTTT. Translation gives CASAWGTEAFF.

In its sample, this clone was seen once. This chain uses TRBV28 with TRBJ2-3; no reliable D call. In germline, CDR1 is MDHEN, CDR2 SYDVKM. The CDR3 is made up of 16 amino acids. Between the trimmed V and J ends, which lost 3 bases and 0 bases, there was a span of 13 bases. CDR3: CASSFILGYSTDTQYF. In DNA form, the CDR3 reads TGTGCCAGCAGTTTTATCCTCGGGTATAGCACAGATACGCAGTATTTT.

The CDR3 sequence: CASTVSTGANYEQYF. CDR3 DNA sequence: TGCGCCAGCACCGTTTCGACCGGGGCGAACTACGAGCAGTACTTC. The V and J genes are TRBV4-1 and TRBJ2-7, with D perhaps assigned TRBD1 or TRBD2 (5 bases each). The CDR3 contains 15 residues. The V end was cut by 7 bases, the J end by 3 bases, with 19 bases between. Germline-derived CDR1 and CDR2 are MGHRA and YSYEKL.

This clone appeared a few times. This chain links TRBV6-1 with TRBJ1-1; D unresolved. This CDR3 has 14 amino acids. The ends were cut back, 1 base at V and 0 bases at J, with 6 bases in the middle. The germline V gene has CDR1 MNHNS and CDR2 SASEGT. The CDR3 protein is CASSEDFMNTEAFF. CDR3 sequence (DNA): TGTGCCAGCAGTGAAGACTTCATGAACACTGAAGCTTTCTTT.

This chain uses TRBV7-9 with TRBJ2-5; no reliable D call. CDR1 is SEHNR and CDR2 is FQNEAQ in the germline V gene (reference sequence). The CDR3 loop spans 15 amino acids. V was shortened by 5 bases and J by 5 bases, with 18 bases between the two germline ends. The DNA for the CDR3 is TGTGCCAGCAGCCCGAGCATGGGGTCGGAGGAGACCCAGTACTTC. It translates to CASSPSMGSEETQYF.

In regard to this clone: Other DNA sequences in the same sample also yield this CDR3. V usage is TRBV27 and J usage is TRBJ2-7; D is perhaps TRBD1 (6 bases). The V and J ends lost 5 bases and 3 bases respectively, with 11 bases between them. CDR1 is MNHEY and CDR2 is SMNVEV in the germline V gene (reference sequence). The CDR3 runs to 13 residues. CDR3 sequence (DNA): TGTGCCAGCAGTCCCCGGACAGACTACGAGCAGTACTTC. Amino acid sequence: CASSPRTDYEQYF.

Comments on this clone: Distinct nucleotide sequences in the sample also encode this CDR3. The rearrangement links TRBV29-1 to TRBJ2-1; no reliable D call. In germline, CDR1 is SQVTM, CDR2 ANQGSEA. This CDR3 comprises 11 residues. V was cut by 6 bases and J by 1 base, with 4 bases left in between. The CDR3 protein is CSVGSYNEQFF. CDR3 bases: TGCAGCGTGGGGTCCTACAATGAGCAGTTCTTC.

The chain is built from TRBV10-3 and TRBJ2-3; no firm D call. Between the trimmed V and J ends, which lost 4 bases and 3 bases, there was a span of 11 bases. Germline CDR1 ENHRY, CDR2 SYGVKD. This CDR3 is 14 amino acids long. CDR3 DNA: TGTGCCATCAGTGTTGGGCCCGGGACAGATACGCAGTATTTT. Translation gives CAISVGPGTDTQYF.

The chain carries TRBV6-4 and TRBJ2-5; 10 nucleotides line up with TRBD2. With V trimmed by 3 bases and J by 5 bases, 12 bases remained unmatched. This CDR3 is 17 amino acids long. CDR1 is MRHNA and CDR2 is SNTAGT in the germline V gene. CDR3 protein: CASSEPERGLASETQYF. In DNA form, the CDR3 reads TGTGCCAGCAGTGAACCTGAGCGGGGACTAGCGTCGGAGACCCAGTACTTC.

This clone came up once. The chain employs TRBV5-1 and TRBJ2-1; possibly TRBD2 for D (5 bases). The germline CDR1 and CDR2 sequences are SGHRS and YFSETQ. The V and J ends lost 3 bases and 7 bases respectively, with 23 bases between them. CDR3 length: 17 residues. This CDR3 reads CASSSPREGRVRNEQFF. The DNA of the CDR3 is TGCGCCAGCAGCTCACCACGGGAAGGCCGGGTTCGGAATGAGCAGTTCTTC.

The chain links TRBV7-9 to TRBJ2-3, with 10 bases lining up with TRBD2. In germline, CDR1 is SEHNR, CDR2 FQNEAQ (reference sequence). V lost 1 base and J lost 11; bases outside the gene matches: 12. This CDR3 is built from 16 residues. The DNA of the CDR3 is TGTGCCAGCAGCTTAGGGACTAGCGGTAACCTTAGAGAGCAGTATTTT. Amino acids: CASSLGTSGNLREQYF. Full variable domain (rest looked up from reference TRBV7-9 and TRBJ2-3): DTGVSQNPRHKITKRGQNVTFRCDPISEHNRLYWYRQTLGQGPEFLTYFQNEAQLEKSRLLSDRFSAERPKGSFSTLEIQRTEQGDSAMYLCASSLGTSGNLREQYFGPGTRLTVL.

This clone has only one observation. The CDR3 DNA is TGTGCCAGCAGCCCTAGCGGGAGGGCTTACACCGGGGAGCTGTTTTTT. Its protein product is CASSPSGRAYTGELFF. The gene calls are TRBV9 and TRBJ2-2; 12 bases are shared with TRBD2. This CDR3 has 16 residues. With V trimmed by 4 bases and J by 3 bases, 4 bases remained unmatched. Germline CDR1 and CDR2: SGDLS and YYNGEE.

The CDR3 protein is CASSLSDLSRQETQYF. CDR3 nucleotide sequence: TGTGCCAGCAGCTTAAGTGATCTTAGCAGGCAAGAGACCCAGTACTTC. The chain has TRBV11-2 and TRBJ2-5; D call uncertain. The ends were cut back, 2 bases at V and 2 bases at J, with 15 bases in the middle. Germline V gives CDR1 SGHAT, CDR2 FQNNGV. The CDR3 consists of 16 residues.

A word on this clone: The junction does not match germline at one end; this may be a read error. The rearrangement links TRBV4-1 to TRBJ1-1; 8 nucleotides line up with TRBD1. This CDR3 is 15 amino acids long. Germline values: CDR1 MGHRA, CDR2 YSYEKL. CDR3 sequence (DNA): TGCGCCAGCAGCCAAGAGCAGGGGGCGAACGCTGAAGCTTTCTTT. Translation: CASSQEQGANAEAFF.

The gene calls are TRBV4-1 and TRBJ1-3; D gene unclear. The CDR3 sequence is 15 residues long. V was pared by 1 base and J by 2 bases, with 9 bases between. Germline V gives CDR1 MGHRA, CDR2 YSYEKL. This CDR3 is CASSQVATPGNTIYF. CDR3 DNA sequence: TGCGCCAGCAGCCAAGTGGCGACCCCTGGAAACACCATATATTTT.